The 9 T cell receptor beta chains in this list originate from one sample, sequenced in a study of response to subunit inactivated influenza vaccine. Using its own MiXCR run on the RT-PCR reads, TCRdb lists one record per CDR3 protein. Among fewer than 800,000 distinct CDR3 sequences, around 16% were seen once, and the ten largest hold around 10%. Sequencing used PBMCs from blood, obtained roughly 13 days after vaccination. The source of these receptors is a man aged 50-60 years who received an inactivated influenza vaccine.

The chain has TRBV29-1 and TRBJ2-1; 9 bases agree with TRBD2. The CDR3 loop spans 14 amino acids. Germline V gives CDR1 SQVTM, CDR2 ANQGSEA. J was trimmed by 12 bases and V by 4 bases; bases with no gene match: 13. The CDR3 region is CSVGVGTSPRLQFF. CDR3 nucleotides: TGCAGCGTTGGAGTCGGGACTAGCCCTCGATTGCAGTTCTTC.

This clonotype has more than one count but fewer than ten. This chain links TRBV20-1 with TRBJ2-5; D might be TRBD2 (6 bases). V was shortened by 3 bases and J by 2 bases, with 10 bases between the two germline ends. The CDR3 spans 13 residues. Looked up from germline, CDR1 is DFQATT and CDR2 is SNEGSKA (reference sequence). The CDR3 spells CSASRLVQETQYF. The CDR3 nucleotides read TGCAGTGCTAGTCGACTAGTACAAGAGACCCAGTACTTC.

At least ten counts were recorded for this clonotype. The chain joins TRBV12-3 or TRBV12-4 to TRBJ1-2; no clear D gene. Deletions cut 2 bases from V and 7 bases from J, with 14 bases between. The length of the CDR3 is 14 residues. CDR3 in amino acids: CASSLSSGTAGYTF. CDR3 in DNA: TGTGCCAGCAGTTTATCGTCTGGTACTGCTGGCTACACCTTC.

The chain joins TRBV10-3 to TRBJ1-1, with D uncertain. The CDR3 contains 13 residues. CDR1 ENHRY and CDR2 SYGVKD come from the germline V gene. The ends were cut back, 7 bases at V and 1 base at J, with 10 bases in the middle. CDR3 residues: CAINDRENTEAFF. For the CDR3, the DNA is TGTGCCATCAATGACCGGGAGAACACTGAAGCTTTCTTT.

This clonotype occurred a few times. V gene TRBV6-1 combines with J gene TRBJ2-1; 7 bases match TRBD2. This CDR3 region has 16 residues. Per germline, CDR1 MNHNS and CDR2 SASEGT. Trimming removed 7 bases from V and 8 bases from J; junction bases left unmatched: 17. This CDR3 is CASTNIVGGRVHEQFF. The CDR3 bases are TGTGCCAGCACGAATATCGTAGGCGGGAGAGTCCATGAGCAGTTCTTC.

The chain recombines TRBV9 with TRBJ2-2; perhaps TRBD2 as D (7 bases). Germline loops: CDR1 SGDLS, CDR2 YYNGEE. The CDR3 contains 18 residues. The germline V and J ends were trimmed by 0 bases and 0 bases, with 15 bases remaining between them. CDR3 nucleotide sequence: TGTGCCAGCAGCGTAGGGGTAGGGGGACTATCGAACACCGGGGAGCTGTTTTTT. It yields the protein CASSVGVGGLSNTGELFF.

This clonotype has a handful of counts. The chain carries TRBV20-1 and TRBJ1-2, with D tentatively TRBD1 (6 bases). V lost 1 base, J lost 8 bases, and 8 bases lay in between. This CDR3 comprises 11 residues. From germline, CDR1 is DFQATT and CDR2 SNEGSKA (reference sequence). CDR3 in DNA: TGCAGTGCTAGAGGGGACAAGGGCTACACCTTC. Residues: CSARGDKGYTF.

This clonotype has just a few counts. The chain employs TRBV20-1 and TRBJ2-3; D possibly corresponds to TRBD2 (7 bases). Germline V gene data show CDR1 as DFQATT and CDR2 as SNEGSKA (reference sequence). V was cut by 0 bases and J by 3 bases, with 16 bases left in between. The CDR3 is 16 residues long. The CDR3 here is CSARDSRGGYTDTQYF. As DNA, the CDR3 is TGCAGTGCTAGAGATTCGAGGGGGGGCTATACAGATACGCAGTATTTT.

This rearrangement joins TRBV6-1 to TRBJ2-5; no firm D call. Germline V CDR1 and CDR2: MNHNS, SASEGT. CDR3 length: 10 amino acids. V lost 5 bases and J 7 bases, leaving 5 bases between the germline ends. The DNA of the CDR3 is TGTGCCAGCAGTAAAGGGACCCAGTACTTC. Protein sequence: CASSKGTQYF.